This T cell receptor (beta chain) was identified in a study of OX40 agonist ivuxolimab in advanced cancers. Findings of the study overall: The CD4+ and CD8+ T cells in the blood had expanded clonally by week 6 at 0.1 to 3.0 mg/kg. Individuals who were partial responders at 0.1-3.0 mg/kg had clonal expansion that ranked among the lowest.

Clones were read by immunoSEQ multiplex PCR, and TCRdb kept only the in-frame ones, dropping some. The table shows about 17,000 clones, with approximately 88% occurring only once. CDR3 length: 14 residues. CDR1 and CDR2 (germline): LGHNA, YSLEER. Trimming removed 0 bases from V and 4 bases from J, with 9 bases in between. Notes on this clone: The antigen remains undetermined.

This receptor was identified in an adult with an advanced solid tumor such as melanoma, head and neck, liver or kidney cancer. Sequencing was performed on CD4+ or CD8+ T cells sorted from blood, taken in a trial of the OX40 agonist ivuxolimab. The chain uses TRBV4-3 and TRBJ1-2; the D gene is possibly TRBD1 (6 bases). In DNA, the CDR3 is TGCGCCAGCAGCCAAGACGGGGGGGCCTATGGCTACACCTTC. It yields the protein CASSQDGGAYGYTF.